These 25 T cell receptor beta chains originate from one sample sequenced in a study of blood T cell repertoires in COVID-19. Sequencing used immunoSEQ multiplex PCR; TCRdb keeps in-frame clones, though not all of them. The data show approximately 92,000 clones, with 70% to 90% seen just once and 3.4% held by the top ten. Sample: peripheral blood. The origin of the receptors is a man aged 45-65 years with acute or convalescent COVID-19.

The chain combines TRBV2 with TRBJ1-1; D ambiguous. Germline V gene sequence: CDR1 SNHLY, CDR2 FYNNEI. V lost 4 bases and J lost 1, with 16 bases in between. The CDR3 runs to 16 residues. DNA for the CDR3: TGTGCCAGCAGTGTACGGGGAGCGGTGGGGAACACTGAAGCTTTCTTT. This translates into CASSVRGAVGNTEAFF.

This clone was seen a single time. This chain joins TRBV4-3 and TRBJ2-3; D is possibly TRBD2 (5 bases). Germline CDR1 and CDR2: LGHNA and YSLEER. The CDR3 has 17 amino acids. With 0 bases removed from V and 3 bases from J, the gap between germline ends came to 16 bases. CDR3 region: CASSQDWASLTTDTQYF. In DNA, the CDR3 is TGCGCCAGCAGCCAAGATTGGGCTAGCTTAACTACAGATACGCAGTATTTT.

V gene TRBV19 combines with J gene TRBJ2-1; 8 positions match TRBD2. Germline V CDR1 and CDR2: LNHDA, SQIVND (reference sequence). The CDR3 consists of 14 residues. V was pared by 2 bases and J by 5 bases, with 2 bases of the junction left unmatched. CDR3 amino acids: CASSISGGHNEQFF. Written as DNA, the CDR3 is TGTGCCAGTAGTATAAGCGGGGGTCACAATGAGCAGTTCTTC.

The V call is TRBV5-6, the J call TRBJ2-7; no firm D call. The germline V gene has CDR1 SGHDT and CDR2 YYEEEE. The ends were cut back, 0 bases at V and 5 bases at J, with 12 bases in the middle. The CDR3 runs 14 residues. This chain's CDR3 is CASSLARVMDEQYF. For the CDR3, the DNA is TGTGCCAGCAGCTTGGCACGGGTCATGGACGAGCAGTACTTC.

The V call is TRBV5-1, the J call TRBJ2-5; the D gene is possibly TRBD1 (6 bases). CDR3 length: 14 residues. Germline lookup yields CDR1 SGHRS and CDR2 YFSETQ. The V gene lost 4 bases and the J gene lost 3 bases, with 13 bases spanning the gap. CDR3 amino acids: CASSEPGQKETQYF. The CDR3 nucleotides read TGCGCCAGCAGCGAACCGGGACAAAAAGAGACCCAGTACTTC. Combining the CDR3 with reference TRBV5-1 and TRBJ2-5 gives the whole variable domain KAGVTQTPRYLIKTRGQQVTLSCSPISGHRSVSWYQQTPGQGLQFLFEYFSETQRNKGNFPGRFSGRQFSNSRSEMNVSTLELGDSALYLCASSEPGQKETQYFGPGTRLLVL.

CDR3: CAWVGLAGAGELFF. In nucleotides, the CDR3 is TGTGCCTGGGTCGGACTTGCAGGCGCCGGGGAGCTGTTTTTT. The rearrangement uses TRBV30 and TRBJ2-2; D is possibly TRBD2 (5 bases). The CDR3 extends over 14 amino acids. The germline V and J ends were trimmed by 5 bases and 6 bases, with 16 bases remaining between them. Per the germline V gene, CDR1 is GTSNPN and CDR2 is SVGIG (reference sequence).

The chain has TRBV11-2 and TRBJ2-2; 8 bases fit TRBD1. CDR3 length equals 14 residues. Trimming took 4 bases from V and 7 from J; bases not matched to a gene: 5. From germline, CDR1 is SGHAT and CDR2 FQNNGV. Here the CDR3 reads CASSSQGAIGELFF. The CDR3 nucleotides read TGTGCCAGCAGCTCCCAGGGGGCTATCGGGGAGCTGTTTTTT.

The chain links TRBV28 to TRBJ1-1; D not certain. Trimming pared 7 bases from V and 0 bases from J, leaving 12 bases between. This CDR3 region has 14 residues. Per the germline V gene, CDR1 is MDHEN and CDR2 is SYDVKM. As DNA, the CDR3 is TGTGCCAGCACCCCTCCCGGGGTGAACACTGAAGCTTTCTTT. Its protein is CASTPPGVNTEAFF.

CDR3 sequence reads: CASSLFRDRASQPQHF. The CDR3 coding sequence is TGTGCCAGCAGTTTATTTCGGGACAGGGCAAGTCAGCCCCAGCATTTT. The chain couples TRBV28 to TRBJ1-5, with TRBD1 matching over 9 bases. V shed 1 base and J 6 bases; nucleotides not matched to a gene: 7. CDR1 and CDR2 (germline): MDHEN, SYDVKM. CDR3 length: 16 residues.

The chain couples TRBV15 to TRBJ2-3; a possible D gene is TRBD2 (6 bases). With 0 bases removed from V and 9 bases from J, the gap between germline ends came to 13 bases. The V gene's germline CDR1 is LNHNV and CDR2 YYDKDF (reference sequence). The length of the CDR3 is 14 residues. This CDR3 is CATSRESGLPTQYF. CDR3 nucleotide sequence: TGTGCCACCAGCAGAGAATCGGGACTCCCAACGCAGTATTTT. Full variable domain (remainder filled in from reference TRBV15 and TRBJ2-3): DAMVIQNPRYQVTQFGKPVTLSCSQTLNHNVMYWYQQKSSQAPKLLFHYYDKDFNNEADTPDNFQSRRPNTSFCFLDIRSPGLGDTAMYLCATSRESGLPTQYFGPGTRLTVL.

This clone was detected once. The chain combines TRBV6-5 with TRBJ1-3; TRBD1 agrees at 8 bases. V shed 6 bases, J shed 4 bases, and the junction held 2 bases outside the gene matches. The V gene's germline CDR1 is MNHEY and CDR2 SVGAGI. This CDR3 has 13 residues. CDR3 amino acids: CASSTGGGNTIYF. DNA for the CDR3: TGTGCCAGCAGCACAGGGGGAGGAAACACCATATATTTT.

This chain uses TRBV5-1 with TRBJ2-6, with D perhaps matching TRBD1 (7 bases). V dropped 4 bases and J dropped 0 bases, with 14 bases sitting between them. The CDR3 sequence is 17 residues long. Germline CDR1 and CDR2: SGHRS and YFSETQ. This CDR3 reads CASSQAGGISGANVLTF. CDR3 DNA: TGCGCCAGCAGCCAAGCAGGGGGGATCTCTGGGGCCAACGTCCTGACTTTC.

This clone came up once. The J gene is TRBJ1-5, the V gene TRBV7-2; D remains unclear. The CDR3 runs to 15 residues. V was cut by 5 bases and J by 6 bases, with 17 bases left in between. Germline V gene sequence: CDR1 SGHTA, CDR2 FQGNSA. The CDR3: CASSPQRVSGQPQHF. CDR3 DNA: TGTGCCAGCAGCCCCCAACGGGTTTCGGGTCAGCCCCAGCATTTT.

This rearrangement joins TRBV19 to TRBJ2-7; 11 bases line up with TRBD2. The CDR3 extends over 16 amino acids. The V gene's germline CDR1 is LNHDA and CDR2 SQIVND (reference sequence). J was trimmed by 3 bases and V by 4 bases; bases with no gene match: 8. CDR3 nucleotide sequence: TGTGCCAGTAGTAAAACCGGGACTAGCGGCCACTACGAGCAGTACTTC. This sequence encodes CASSKTGTSGHYEQYF. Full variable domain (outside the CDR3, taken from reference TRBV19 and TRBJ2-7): DGGITQSPKYLFRKEGQNVTLSCEQNLNHDAMYWYRQDPGQGLRLIYYSQIVNDFQKGDIAEGYSVSREKKESFPLTVTSAQKNPTAFYLCASSKTGTSGHYEQYFGPGTRLTVT.

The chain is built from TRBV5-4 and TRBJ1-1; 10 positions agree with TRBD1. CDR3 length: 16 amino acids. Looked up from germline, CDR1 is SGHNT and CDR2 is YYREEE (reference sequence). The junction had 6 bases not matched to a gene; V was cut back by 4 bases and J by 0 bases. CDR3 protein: CASSPGTGVMNTEAFF. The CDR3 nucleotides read TGTGCCAGCAGCCCTGGGACAGGGGTAATGAACACTGAAGCTTTCTTT.

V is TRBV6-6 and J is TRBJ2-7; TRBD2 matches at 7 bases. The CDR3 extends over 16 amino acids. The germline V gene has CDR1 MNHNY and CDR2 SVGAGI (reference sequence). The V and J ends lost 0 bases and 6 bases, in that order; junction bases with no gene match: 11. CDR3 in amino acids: CASSYSKLVGEGEQYF. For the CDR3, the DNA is TGTGCCAGCAGTTACTCGAAATTAGTTGGGGAGGGCGAGCAGTACTTC.

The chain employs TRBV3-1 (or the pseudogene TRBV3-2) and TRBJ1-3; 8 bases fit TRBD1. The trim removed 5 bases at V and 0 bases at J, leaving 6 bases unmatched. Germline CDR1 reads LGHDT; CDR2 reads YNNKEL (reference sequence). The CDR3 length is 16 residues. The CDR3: CASSYGQGDSGNTIYF. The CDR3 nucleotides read TGTGCCAGCAGCTACGGACAGGGCGACTCTGGAAACACCATATATTTT.

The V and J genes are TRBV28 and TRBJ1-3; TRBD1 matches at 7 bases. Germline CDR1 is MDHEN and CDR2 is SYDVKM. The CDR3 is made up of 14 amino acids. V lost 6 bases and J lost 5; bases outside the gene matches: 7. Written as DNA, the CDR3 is TGTGCCAGCAGACCGGGACAGTCTAGAAACACCATATATTTT. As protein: CASRPGQSRNTIYF.

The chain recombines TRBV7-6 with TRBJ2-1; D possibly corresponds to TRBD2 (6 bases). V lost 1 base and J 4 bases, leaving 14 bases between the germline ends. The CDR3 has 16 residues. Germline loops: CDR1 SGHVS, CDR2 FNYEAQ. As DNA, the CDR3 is TGTGCCAGCAGCTTAGTAGTCTTAGCGGATTACAATGAGCAGTTCTTC. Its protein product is CASSLVVLADYNEQFF.

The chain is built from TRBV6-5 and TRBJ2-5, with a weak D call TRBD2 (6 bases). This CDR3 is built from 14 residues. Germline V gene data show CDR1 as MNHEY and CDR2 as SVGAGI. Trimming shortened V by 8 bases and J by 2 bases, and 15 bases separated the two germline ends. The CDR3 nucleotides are TGTGCCAGCCATATGGTAGCGGCACAAGAGACCCAGTACTTC. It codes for CASHMVAAQETQYF.

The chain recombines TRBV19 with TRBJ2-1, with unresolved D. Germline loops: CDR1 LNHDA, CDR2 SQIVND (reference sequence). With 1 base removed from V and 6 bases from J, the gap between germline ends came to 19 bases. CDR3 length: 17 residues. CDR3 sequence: CASSIGLFRTVLNEQFF. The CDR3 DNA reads TGTGCCAGTAGTATAGGGTTGTTCCGCACGGTTCTCAATGAGCAGTTCTTC.

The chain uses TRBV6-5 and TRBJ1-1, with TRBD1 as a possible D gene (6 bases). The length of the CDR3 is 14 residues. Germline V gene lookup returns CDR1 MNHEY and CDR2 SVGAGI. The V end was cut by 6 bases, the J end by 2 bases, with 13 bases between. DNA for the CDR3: TGTGCCAGCAGCAATGACAGGAGCAACACTGAAGCTTTCTTT. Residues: CASSNDRSNTEAFF.

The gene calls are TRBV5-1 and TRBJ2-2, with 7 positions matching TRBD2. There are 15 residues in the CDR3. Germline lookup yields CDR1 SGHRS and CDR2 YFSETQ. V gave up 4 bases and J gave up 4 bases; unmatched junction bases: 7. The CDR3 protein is CASSPSGTGTGELFF. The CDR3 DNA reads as TGCGCCAGCAGCCCAAGCGGGACGGGCACCGGGGAGCTGTTTTTT.

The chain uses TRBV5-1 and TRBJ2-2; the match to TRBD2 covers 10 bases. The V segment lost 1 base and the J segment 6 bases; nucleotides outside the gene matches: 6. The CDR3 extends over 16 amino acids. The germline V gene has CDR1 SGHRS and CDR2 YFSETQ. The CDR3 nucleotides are TGCGCCAGCAGCTTGCGTCTAGCGGGGGACCCCGGGGAGCTGTTTTTT. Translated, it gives CASSLRLAGDPGELFF.

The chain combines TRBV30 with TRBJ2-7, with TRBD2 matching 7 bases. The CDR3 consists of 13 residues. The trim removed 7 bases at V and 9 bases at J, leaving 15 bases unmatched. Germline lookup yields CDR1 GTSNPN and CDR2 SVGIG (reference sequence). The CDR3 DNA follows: TGTGCCTTGGATGCCCGGGAGGCGACTACGCAGTACTTC. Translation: CALDAREATTQYF.